This T cell receptor (beta chain) was recovered during a study of blood T cell repertoires in COVID-19. For the study at large: The United States, Italy and Spain provided the acute and convalescent COVID-19 samples.

This CDR3 has 13 residues. Germline V CDR1 and CDR2: ENHRY, SYGVKD. V was pared by 10 bases and J by 0 bases, with 10 bases between. Per the study methods: The authors estimated nucleated cell counts from reference gene primer amplification. Clones were sequenced by immunoSEQ multiplex PCR, and TCRdb holds only the in-frame ones, with some missing. The V and J calls and clone size are taken from that table; D and trimming were inferred from the DNA. This table holds some 260,000 clones, 88% found once. The TCR comes from a human donor in a cohort sampled during active COVID-19. The source material was peripheral blood. The V gene is TRBV10-3, the J gene TRBJ2-1; D call uncertain. CDR3 loop: CATTLSSYNEQFF. CDR3 bases: TGTGCCACAACTCTGAGCTCCTACAATGAGCAGTTCTTC.